A selection of T cell receptor beta chains follows, all from one sample in a study of HIV-infected patients and healthy controls. TCRdb reprocessed the 5' RACE reads with MiXCR, giving one entry per CDR3 protein. The sample comprises tens of thousands of distinct CDR3 sequences, about a sixth of which are singletons, and under 6.5% rests with the top ten. Sequenced: CD4+ T cells from blood. The receptors shown here come from a human donor in good health. Both conserved end residues are trimmed from each CDR3. Not every row has a clone size; where given, it reads once, few, many or a size class.

j_call,clone_size,v_call,cdr3_aa
TRBJ2-7,few,TRBV12-3/TRBV12-4,ASSPHGGTSYEQY
TRBJ1-1,-,TRBV7-9,ASSLGDRGNTEAF
TRBJ1-5,-,TRBV2,ASSDGQTSPTQH
TRBJ1-5,few,TRBV7-2,ASSPHRVNQPQH
TRBJ2-7,-,TRBV28,ASSLLGSSSYEQY
TRBJ2-3,many,TRBV6-2/TRBV6-3,ASSGRQTGITDTQY
TRBJ2-3,few,TRBV19,ASTPGQNTDTQY
TRBJ2-5,-,TRBV7-6,ASSRLRGTGSFETQY
TRBJ2-7,-,TRBV6-6,ASSYSGQASSYEQY
TRBJ2-3,-,TRBV20-1,SASWDTQY
TRBJ2-2,-,TRBV5-1,ASRYLTGPTGELF
TRBJ1-5,-,TRBV18,ASSPEWNQPQH
TRBJ1-1,few,TRBV12-3/TRBV12-4,ASSLLDRVRTEAF
TRBJ2-1,few,TRBV20-1,SATGQPYNEQF
TRBJ2-1,few,TRBV27,ASSLTREIENEQF
TRBJ2-4,-,TRBV27,ASSLYSEAKNIQY
TRBJ2-7,many,TRBV20-1,SARDGGGYEQY
TRBJ2-3,many,TRBV10-2,ASKGAGDTQY
TRBJ1-2,few,TRBV18,ASSPAAPNNYGYT
TRBJ2-6,-,TRBV18,ASSNRAYYNKVSSGANVLT
TRBJ2-2,few,TRBV4-2,ASSQRSRGGGGELF
TRBJ1-6,-,TRBV18,ASSRDRDRGNNSPLH
TRBJ1-1,few,TRBV6-2/TRBV6-3,ASSHNRDAF
TRBJ2-2,few,TRBV28,AIRPGLAPGELF
TRBJ2-3,-,TRBV12-3/TRBV12-4,ADRADTDTQY
TRBJ2-4,-,TRBV5-6,ASSFRRRSNIGY
TRBJ1-5,-,TRBV28,ASSLAGRASNQPQH
TRBJ2-7,few,TRBV10-3,AISVGGSSYEQY
TRBJ2-7,-,TRBV20-1,SAARTSGSYEQY
TRBJ2-3,few,TRBV7-3,ASSLTSTLTTLRTDTQY
TRBJ1-2,-,TRBV19,ASSISQGSGYT
TRBJ2-3,once,TRBV4-2,ASSQARVKGGTSGTSPDTQY
TRBJ1-2,many,TRBV10-2,ASSTGTGSGYT
TRBJ1-4,-,TRBV10-3,AISERSRNEKLF
TRBJ1-1,few,TRBV12-3/TRBV12-4,ASSSQRNTEAF
TRBJ2-7,-,TRBV30,AWQARGGGVNYEQY
TRBJ2-7,many,TRBV7-9,ASSLTNPRGLD
TRBJ2-7,few,TRBV5-1,ASSLGTGDAYEQY
TRBJ2-3,-,TRBV6-1,ASSPRHPKGTDTQY
TRBJ2-5,few,TRBV12-3/TRBV12-4,ASSWGDKQETQY
TRBJ1-3,-,TRBV3-1,ASSQQGGNTIY
TRBJ2-7,-,TRBV11-2,ASSWLGTSGRGEQY
TRBJ2-1,-,TRBV28,ASTGASGSSYNEQF
TRBJ1-5,many,TRBV28,ASSPTVYSNQPQH
TRBJ1-4,-,TRBV5-1,ASSFRPDRDEKLF
TRBJ1-2,-,TRBV18,ASSTGQNYGYT
TRBJ2-3,few,TRBV7-9,ASSSKTGFSTDTQY
TRBJ1-2,few,TRBV12-3/TRBV12-4,ASSFQGVYGYT
TRBJ1-1,many,TRBV18,ASSPTGDTEAF